This entry concerns a single T cell receptor beta chain. Its antigen is not yet known. There are no base qualities to consult, and no much larger clone falls within one base. Participants in the prospective study were enrolled through a virtual design, were aged roughly 18 to 90 years, and lived in roughly 24 United States geographic areas. In the prospective study, cohorts were assigned on the basis of participant-reported clinical history obtained from a screening survey and a study questionnaire. A participant counted as exposed if, within 2 weeks of entering the study, that participant had been in contact with someone who had a PCR-confirmed or clinician-diagnosed COVID-19 case. In the prospective study, mobile phlebotomists collected whole blood, serum and a nasopharyngeal or oropharyngeal swab from each participant. Prospective study participants could optionally give additional blood draws and questionnaires over an approximately two-month period. Before DNA extraction, prospective study blood samples were shipped either frozen or at room temperature.

The sample is drawn from a study of blood T cell repertoires in COVID-19 (dated by TCRdb to about 2020). Regarding the study in general: Collaborator samples came from the United States, Italy and Spain and covered acute and convalescent phases of COVID-19. The material from the prospective study consisted of cDNA or gDNA derived from T cells, B-cell-depleted T cells, or PBMCs. The dataset comprised deeply sampled blood TCRbeta repertoires from subjects exposed to, actively infected with, or recovered from COVID-19. The repertoires were made available in a free public database intended to serve as a resource for research on the immune response to SARS-CoV-2. Samples were obtained from the ongoing ImmuneRACE study (first 160 participants) and from 1,254 subjects provided by 6 global collaborators. Sample metadata almost always included a de-identified subject ID, COVID-19 status, age in years and sex. Where available, HLA class I and class II types were obtained from metadata supplied by the sample provider rather than from assay-based typing.

Inclusive of the bounding cysteine and phenylalanine, the CDR3 is 12 residues long. Kept here is only the CDR3 DNA, which spans 36 bases and is read in frame from base 1. The trim is 5 bases for V and 5 bases for J, with a gap of 12 bases between the germline ends. CDR1 and CDR2 are read off the germline V gene (reference sequence) as GTSNPN and SVGIG. The paper as a whole reports these results and caveats: The quantity of clinical and demographic metadata differed by source and by participant and was supplied without curation.

TCRbeta CDR3 regions were amplified from genomic DNA using the immunoSEQ Assay, a bias-controlled multiplex PCR. Per the source publication's procedure: The number of nucleated cells in each sample was estimated by amplification of reference gene primers within the assay. To quantify the absolute abundance of each unique TCRbeta CDR3 rearrangement, sequence reads were collapsed and filtered. For each sample, productive Simpson clonality was calculated as the square root of Simpson's diversity index over productive rearrangements. TCRdb obtained this table from immuneACCESS and retained in-frame rearrangements with V and J assigned. These tables miss some clones; where compared with another copy, unresolved V genes account for less than half of the shortfall, and the remainder is unexplained. That table supplies the V and J calls and clone size; D and trimming were determined from the DNA. The table for this sample lists about 300,000 clones; about 85% of them were counted only once. 1.5% to 2% of the sample comes from the top ten.

This chain is built from TRBV30 and TRBJ1-1, with a weak D call of TRBD1 (6 bases match). Sequences were obtained from PBMCs or T cells enriched from blood (not recorded which). The TCR sequence derives from a woman aged 25 to 39 who had been exposed to COVID-19. The DNA is as follows: TGTGCCTGGGGGAATGGACAGACTGAAGCTTTCTTT. It translates as CAWGNGQTEAFF.